Reported below is one T cell receptor (beta chain). This clonotype was picked up many times. Its antigen is still unknown. This likely comes from a read error, as the CDR3 has no conserved phenylalanine or tryptophan at its end. The DNA is omitted, as the CDR3 cannot be located on it reliably, and the CDR3 follows TCRdb's listing. Libraries were built with 5' RACE. This sample was sequenced with an Illumina HiSeq 2500. The second PCR ran for about 6 to 12 cycles and used a J-beta primer mix along with a sample-barcoded 5' primer. A template-switch 5' adaptor carrying 12 random nucleotides introduced a unique molecular identifier onto each TCR beta cDNA molecule. Each sample yielded at least 3 million CDR3-containing paired-end reads. All of the RNA was converted into first-strand cDNA using the Mint cDNA synthesis kit, with a TRBC-specific oligonucleotide serving as the primer. Following uracil-DNA glycosylase treatment, all cDNA underwent a first 18-cycle PCR with the universal primers M1SS and BC2_uni_R. Regarding the original processing steps: For normalization, 1 million high-quality reads were randomly selected from each sample, with every read carrying a distinct molecular identifier. Instead of being binned into consensus sequences, reads that shared molecular identifiers were thrown out. CDR3 identification, clonotype clustering and error correction used MiTCR with a Q25 quality threshold and the strictest error-elimination algorithm. A nonparametric unseen species model with Euler transformation was used to estimate lower-bound total TCR beta diversity. TCRdb itself trimmed the public reads at Q25 with fastp, ran MiXCR and retained productive beta chains. Rows with one shared CDR3 protein collapse into an entry with the most common genes and DNA. TCRdb, not the authors, supplied the V and J calls. This sample holds under 800,000 distinct CDR3 sequences; roughly 20% were observed only once. The ten largest make up 3% to 4% of the sample.

The data stem from a study of blood T cells in healthy people across ages (dated by TCRdb to about 2015). Describing the broader study: Template switching captured roughly one uniquely barcoded TCR beta cDNA molecule per two T cells in model experiments. Using deep sequencing normalized with unique cDNA molecular identifiers, the study measured how TCR beta repertoire diversity changes with age. Four age groups were formed from the donors: young (average roughly 16 years), middle-aged (approximately 42), aged (roughly 58) and long-lived (approximately 78). Donors of different ages were randomly distributed across sequencing lanes to avoid experimental bias. Using the same blood draw, the study looked at two additional independent replicas of 1 million unique cDNA reads for two donors, one aged 18 to 30 and the other aged 80 or older.

From a lookup of the germline V gene, CDR1 and CDR2 are MNHNS and SASEGT. The CDR3 adds up to 10 amino acids, both ends counted. Systemically healthy Caucasian individuals from Russia, some 36 in total and aged about 6 to 100 years, were included as donors. Roughly 10 milliliters of peripheral blood were collected from each donor into EDTA-treated Vacutainer tubes. PBMCs were isolated by Ficoll-Paque density-gradient centrifugation, with at least 6.5 million obtained per sample. Total RNA was extracted from PBMCs with Trizol reagent, with at least 5.5 micrograms obtained per sample. For every donor, flow cytometry on a PBMC aliquot measured the percentage of naive CD45RAhigh/CD27high T cells. On the study overall, not on this receptor specifically: Compared with the aged group, more naive CD4+ T cells, fewer expanded clones and increased TCR diversity were shown by the long-lived group, suggesting age selection. As age increased, observed TCR beta diversity per million T cells dropped in a roughly linear way, and a significant reduction was already evident by age roughly 36. Since profiling was done on bulk unsorted PBMCs, naive and antigen-experienced compartments could not be conclusively compared. Observed TCR beta diversity correlated strongly with the percentage of naive T cells measured by flow cytometry. Estimates of total diversity based on one million sequenced T cells were regarded as lower bounds and as underestimates. Donor CMV infection status was unknown, potentially confounding age-related changes in expanded clonotypes.

The V and J genes are TRBV6-1 and TRBJ2-5. This receptor was identified in a man between 65 and 85 years old in good health. What was sequenced was blood. The CDR3 has the sequence CASSEASFHI.